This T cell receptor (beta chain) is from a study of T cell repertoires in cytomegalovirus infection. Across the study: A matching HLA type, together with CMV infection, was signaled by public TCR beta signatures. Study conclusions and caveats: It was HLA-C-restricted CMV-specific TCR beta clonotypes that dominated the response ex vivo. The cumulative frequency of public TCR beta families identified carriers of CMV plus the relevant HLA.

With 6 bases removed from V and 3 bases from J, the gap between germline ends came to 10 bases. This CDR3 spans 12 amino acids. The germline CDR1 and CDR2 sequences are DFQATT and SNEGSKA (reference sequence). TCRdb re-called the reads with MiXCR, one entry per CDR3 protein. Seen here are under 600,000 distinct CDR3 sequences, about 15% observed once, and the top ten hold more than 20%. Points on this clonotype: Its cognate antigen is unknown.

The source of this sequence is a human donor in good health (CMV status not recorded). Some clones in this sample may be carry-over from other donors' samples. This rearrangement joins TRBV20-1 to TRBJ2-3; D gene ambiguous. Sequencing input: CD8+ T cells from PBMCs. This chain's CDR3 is CSAPPVTDTQYF. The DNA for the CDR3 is TGCAGTGCCCCCCCGGTTACAGATACGCAGTATTTT.